Below, one T cell receptor beta chain is given with its context. Its specificity is not known. This entry belongs to a study of cytotoxic CD8 clonotypes in ibrutinib-treated CLL. Overall study: After median about 71 months, approximately 14 stayed in remission, around twelve progressed; responses approximately 24 partial, 2 complete. Among the samples, the mean was roughly 260,000 productive templates and roughly 94,000 productive rearrangements.

CDR3 length: 14 amino acids. V lost 2 bases and J lost 6, with 13 bases in between. Germline CDR1 is GTSNPN and CDR2 is SVGIG (reference sequence). TCRdb's table, derived via immunoSEQ multiplex PCR, lists solely in-frame clones and lacks some. The sample lists 150,000 or so clones, 76% occurring once. General study results and limits: Clonality increased with ibrutinib response but returned toward baseline at progression. Baseline levels of clonality went above those of age-matched healthy donors and moved with circulating CD8+ T-cell counts.

The TCR sequence derives from a human donor with chronic lymphocytic leukemia. The rearrangement uses TRBV30 and TRBJ1-4; TRBD1 is a possible D gene (5 bases). The material was PBMCs, obtained after 24 months of ibrutinib treatment. CDR3 nucleotide sequence: TGTGCCTGGAGTCCTGGTGGGACGGATGAAAAACTGTTTTTT. It is translated as CAWSPGGTDEKLFF.